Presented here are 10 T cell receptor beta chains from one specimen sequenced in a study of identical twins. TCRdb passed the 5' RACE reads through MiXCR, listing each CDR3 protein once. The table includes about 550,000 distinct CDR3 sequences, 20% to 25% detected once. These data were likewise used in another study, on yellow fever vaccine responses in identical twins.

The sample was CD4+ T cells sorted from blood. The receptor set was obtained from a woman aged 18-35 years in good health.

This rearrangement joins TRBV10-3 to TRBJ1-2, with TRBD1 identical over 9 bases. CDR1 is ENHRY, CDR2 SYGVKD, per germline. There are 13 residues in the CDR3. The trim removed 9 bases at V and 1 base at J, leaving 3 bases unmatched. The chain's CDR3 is CAIGTGNNYGYTF. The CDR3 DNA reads TGTGCCATTGGGACAGGGAATAACTATGGCTACACCTTC.

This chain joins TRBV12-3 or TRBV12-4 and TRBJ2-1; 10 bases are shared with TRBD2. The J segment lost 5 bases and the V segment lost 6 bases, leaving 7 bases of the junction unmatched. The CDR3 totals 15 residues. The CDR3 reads CASSLLAGFDNEQFF. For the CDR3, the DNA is TGTGCCAGCAGCTTACTAGCGGGGTTCGACAATGAGCAGTTCTTC.

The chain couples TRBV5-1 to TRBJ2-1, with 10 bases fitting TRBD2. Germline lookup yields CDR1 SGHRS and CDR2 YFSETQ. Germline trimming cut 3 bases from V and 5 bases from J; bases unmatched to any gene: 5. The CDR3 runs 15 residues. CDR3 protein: CASSSRTSGNNEQFF. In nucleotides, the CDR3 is TGCGCCAGCAGCTCAAGGACTAGCGGAAACAATGAGCAGTTCTTC.

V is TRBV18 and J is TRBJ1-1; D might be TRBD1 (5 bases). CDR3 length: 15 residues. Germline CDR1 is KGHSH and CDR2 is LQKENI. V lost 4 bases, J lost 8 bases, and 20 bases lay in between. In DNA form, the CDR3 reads TGTGCCAGCTCACTACAAGAACGGACACGGAACGAAGCTTTCTTT. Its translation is CASSLQERTRNEAFF.

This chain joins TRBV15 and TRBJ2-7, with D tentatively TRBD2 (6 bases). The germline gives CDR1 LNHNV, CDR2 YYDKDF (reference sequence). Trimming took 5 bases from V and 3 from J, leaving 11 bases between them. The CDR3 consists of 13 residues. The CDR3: CATSRDWGYEQYF. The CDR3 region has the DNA TGTGCCACCAGCCGGGACTGGGGCTACGAGCAGTACTTC.

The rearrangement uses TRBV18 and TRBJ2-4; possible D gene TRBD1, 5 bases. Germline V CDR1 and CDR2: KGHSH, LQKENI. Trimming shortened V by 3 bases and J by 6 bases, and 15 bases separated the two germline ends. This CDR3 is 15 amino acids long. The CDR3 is CASSPDSTGSNIQYF. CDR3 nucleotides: TGTGCCAGCTCACCGGATAGCACAGGTTCAAACATTCAGTACTTC.

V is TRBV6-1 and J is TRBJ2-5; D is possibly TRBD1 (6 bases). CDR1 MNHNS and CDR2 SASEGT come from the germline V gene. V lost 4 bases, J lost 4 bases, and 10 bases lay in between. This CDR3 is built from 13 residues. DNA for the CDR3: TGTGCCAGCAGTGTCACAGGGCGAGAGACCCAGTACTTC. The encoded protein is CASSVTGRETQYF.

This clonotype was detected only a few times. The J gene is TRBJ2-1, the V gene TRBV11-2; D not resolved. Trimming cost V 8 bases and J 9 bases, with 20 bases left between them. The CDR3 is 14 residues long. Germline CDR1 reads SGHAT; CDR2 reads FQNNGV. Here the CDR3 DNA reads TGTGCCAGCGGTCCCGCCGCGAGCCTCACTGAGCAGTTCTTC. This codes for CASGPAASLTEQFF.

In DNA form, the CDR3 reads TGCGCCAGCAGCCCGGCTCGGACTAGCGGGCGGGGAGTATATACGCAGTATTTT. Its translation: CASSPARTSGRGVYTQYF. This chain connects TRBV5-1 to TRBJ2-3; 11 bases match TRBD2. The J segment lost 7 bases and the V segment lost 4 bases, leaving 17 bases of the junction unmatched. Germline CDR1 reads SGHRS; CDR2 reads YFSETQ. The CDR3 runs 18 residues.

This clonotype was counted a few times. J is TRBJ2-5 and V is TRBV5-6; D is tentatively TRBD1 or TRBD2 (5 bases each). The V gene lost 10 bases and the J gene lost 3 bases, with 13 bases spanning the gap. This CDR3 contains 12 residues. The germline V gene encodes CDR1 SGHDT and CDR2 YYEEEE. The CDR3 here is CAGGRKKETQYF. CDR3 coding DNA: TGTGCCGGGGGACGGAAAAAAGAGACCCAGTACTTC.